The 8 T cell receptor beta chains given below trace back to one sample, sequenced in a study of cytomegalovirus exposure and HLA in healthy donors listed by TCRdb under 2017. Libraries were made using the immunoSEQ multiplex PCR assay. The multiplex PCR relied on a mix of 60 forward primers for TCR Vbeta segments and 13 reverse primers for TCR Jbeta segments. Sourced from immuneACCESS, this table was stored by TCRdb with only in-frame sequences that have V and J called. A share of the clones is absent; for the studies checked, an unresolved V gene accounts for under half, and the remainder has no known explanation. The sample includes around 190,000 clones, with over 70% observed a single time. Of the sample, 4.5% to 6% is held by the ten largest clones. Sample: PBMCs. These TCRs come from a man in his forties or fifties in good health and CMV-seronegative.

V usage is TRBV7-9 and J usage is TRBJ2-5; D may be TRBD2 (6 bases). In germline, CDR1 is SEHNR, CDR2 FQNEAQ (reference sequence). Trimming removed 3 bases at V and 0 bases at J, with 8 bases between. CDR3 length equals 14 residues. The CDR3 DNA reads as TGTGCCAGCAGCTTGGGACTTCACCAAGAGACCCAGTACTTC. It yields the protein CASSLGLHQETQYF.

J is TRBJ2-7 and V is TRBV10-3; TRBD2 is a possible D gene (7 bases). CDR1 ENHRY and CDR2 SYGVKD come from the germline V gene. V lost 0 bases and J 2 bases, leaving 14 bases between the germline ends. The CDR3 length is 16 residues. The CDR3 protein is CAISESMAGAPYEQYF. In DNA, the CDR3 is TGTGCCATCAGTGAGTCCATGGCGGGGGCCCCCTACGAGCAGTACTTC.

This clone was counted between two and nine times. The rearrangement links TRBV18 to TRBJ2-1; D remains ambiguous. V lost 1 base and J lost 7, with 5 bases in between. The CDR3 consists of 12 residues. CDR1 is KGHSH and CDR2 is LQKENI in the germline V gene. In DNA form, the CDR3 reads TGTGCCAGCTCACCACGGCCGAATGAGCAGTTCTTC. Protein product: CASSPRPNEQFF.

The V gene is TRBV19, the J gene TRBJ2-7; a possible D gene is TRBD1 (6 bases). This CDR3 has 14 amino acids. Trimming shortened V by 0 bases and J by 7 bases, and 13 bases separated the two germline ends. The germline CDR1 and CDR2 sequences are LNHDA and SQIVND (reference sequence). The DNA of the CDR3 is TGTGCCAGTAGTATAGATCCTCAGGGGCGTGAGCAGTACTTC. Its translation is CASSIDPQGREQYF. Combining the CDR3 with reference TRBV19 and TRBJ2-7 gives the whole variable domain DGGITQSPKYLFRKEGQNVTLSCEQNLNHDAMYWYRQDPGQGLRLIYYSQIVNDFQKGDIAEGYSVSREKKESFPLTVTSAQKNPTAFYLCASSIDPQGREQYFGPGTRLTVT.

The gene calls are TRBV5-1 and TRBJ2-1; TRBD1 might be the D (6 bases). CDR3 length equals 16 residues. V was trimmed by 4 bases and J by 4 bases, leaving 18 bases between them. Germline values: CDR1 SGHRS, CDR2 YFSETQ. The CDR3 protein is CASSAGWGGTYNEQFF. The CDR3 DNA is TGCGCCAGCAGCGCAGGGTGGGGTGGGACATACAATGAGCAGTTCTTC. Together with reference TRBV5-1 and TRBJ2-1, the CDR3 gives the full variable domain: KAGVTQTPRYLIKTRGQQVTLSCSPISGHRSVSWYQQTPGQGLQFLFEYFSETQRNKGNFPGRFSGRQFSNSRSEMNVSTLELGDSALYLCASSAGWGGTYNEQFFGPGTRLTVL.

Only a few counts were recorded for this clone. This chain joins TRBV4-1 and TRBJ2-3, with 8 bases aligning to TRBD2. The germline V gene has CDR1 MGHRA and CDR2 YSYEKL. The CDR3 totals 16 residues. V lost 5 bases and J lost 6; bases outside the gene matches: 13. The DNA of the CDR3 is TGCGCCAGCAGCTCCCCCACTTGGACTAGCTCTGATACGCAGTATTTT. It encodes CASSSPTWTSSDTQYF.

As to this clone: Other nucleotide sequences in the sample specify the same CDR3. For the CDR3, the DNA is TGCGCCAGCAGTCCAGGACAGGGGGCTTACGAGCAGTACTTC. It yields the protein CASSPGQGAYEQYF. This rearrangement joins TRBV5-1 to TRBJ2-7; 11 nucleotides agree with TRBD1. V trimming: 5 bases; J trimming: 4 bases; junction bases outside the gene matches: 5. The CDR3 sequence is 14 residues long. The V gene's germline CDR1 is SGHRS and CDR2 YFSETQ.

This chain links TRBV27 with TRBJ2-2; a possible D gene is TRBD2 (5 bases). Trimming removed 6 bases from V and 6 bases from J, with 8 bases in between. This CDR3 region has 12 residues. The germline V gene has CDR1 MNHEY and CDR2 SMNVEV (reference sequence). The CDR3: CASSTRAGELFF. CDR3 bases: TGTGCCAGCAGCACTAGGGCCGGGGAGCTGTTTTTT.